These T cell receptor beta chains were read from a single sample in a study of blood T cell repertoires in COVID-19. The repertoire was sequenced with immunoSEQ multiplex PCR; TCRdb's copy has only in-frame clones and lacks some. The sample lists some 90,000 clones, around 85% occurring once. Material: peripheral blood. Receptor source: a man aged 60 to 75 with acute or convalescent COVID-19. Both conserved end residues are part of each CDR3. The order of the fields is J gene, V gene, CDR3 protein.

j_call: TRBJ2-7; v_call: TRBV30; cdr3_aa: CASSGGSYEQYF
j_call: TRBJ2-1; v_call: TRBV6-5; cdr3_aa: CASSYSDGDNEQFF
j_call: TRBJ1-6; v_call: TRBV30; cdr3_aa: CAWCSSYNSPLHF
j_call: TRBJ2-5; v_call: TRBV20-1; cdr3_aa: CSASPTSGSQETQYF
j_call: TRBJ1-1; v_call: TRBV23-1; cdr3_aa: CASSQSEQELNTEAFF
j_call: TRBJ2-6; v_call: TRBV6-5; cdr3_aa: CASRTGGAGANVLTF
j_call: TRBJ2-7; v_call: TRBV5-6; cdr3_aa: CASSFFGTADYEQYF
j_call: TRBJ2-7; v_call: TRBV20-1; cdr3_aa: CSARDLAQQYF
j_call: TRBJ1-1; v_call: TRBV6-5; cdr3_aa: CASSYSNRGGTEAFF
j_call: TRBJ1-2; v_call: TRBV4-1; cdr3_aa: CASSQDQGQKVNYGYTF
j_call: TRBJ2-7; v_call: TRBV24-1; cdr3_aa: CATSQGAYEQYF
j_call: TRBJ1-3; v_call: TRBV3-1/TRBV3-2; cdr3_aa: CASSQGGRGNTIYF
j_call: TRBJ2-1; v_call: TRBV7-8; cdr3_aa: CASSGQRGGFYNEQFF
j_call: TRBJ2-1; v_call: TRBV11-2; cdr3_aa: CASSLEEGWRFF
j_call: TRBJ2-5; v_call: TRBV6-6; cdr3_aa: CASSPFGGSPQETQYF
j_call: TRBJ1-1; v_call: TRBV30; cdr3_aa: CAWGRENTEAFF
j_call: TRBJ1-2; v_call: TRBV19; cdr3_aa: CASTPSGTGGDGYTF
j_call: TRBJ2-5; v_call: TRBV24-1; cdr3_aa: CATSDLTSGQQETQYF
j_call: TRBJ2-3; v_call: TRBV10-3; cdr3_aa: CAIRPTSVTDTQYF
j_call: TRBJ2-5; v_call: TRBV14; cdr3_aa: CASSQDMRETQYF
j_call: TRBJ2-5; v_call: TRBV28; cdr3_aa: CASSFGAGLKTQYF
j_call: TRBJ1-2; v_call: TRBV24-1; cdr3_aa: CATSDFRWWLGRAYNYGYTF
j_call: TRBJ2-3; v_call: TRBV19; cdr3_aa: CASTMELAGLTDTQYF
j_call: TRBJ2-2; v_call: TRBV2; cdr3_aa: CASIATANTGELFF
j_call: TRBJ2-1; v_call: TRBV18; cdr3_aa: CASSRGFDNEQFF